This is a list of T cell receptor beta chains from one sample in a study of blood T cell repertoires in COVID-19. Using immunoSEQ multiplex PCR, the repertoire was profiled, and TCRdb retains in-frame clones only, with some absent. The data show approximately 31,000 clones, with approximately 95% seen just once and approximately 0.88% held by the top ten. Sample: peripheral blood. The receptors come from a male donor with active COVID-19. Both conserved end residues are part of each CDR3. D genes are given only for firm matches. Clone size, where shown, is once, few, many, or a class for clones that have expanded.

>.|.|TRBV3-1/TRBV3-2|TRBJ2-1
CASSQAPVNEQFF
TGTGCCAGCAGCCAAGCTCCGGTCAATGAGCAGTTCTTC
>.|.|TRBV19|TRBJ1-3
CASSPPEGRSGNTIYF
TGTGCCAGTAGTCCTCCCGAGGGCCGCTCTGGAAACACCATATATTTT
>.|.|TRBV7-9|TRBJ2-1
CASSDYSSGRMVQFF
TGTGCCAGCAGCGATTACTCCTCAGGGCGAATGGTGCAGTTCTTC
>.|.|TRBV5-3|TRBJ2-1
CAQEGGVEDNEQFF
TGTGCCCAAGAGGGCGGGGTGGAAGACAATGAGCAGTTCTTC
>.|TRBD1|TRBV18|TRBJ1-4
CASSPNRGGEKLFF
TGTGCCAGCTCACCTAACAGGGGGGGTGAAAAACTGTTTTTT
>.|.|TRBV18|TRBJ1-3
CASSPGLGGSRANTIYF
TGTGCCAGCTCCCCCGGGTTGGGGGGATCCAGAGCCAACACCATATATTTT
>.|.|TRBV5-6|TRBJ1-1
CASSSVQGWDTEAFF
TGTGCCAGCAGCTCCGTTCAGGGGTGGGACACTGAAGCTTTCTTT
>.|.|TRBV7-2|TRBJ1-6
CASSLRQDFSPLHF
TGTGCCAGCAGCTTAAGACAGGATTTTTCACCCCTCCACTTT
>.|.|TRBV15|TRBJ1-1
CATSRDQGNAFF
TGTGCCACCAGCAGAGATCAGGGGAACGCTTTCTTT
>.|TRBD2|TRBV7-2|TRBJ2-1
CASSAPLAGAPNEQFF
TGTGCCAGCAGCGCCCCCCTAGCGGGGGCCCCGAATGAGCAGTTCTTC
>.|.|TRBV5-4|TRBJ1-5
CASSYRPQHF
TGTGCCAGCAGCTATCGGCCCCAGCATTTT
>.|.|TRBV18|TRBJ2-3
CASSPHNRDTQYF
TGTGCCAGCTCACCACATAATCGAGATACGCAGTATTTT
>.|.|TRBV7-9|TRBJ1-1
CASSLQGHTEAFF
TGTGCCAGCAGCTTGCAGGGTCACACTGAAGCTTTCTTT
>.|.|TRBV7-2|TRBJ1-1
CASSLSGYTEAFF
TGTGCCAGCAGCTTATCGGGTTACACTGAAGCTTTCTTT
>.|.|TRBV28|TRBJ2-3
CASSLTTGITDTQYF
TGTGCCAGCAGTTTAACTACAGGAATCACAGATACGCAGTATTTT
>.|TRBD1|TRBV12-3/TRBV12-4|TRBJ1-2
CASSSSTGGGYTF
TGTGCCAGCAGTTCAAGTACAGGGGGAGGCTACACCTTC
>.|.|TRBV21-1|TRBJ2-1
CASSKGSSGGGSQANEQFF
TGTGCCAGCAGCAAAGGATCTAGCGGGGGGGGTTCCCAAGCCAATGAGCAGTTCTTC
>once|TRBD2|TRBV5-5|TRBJ2-1
CASSPDGAGGLNEQFF
TGTGCCAGCAGCCCCGACGGAGCGGGGGGGCTTAATGAGCAGTTCTTC
>.|.|TRBV5-4|TRBJ2-7
CASSLSGGNYEQYF
TGTGCCAGCAGCTTGTCCGGCGGTAACTACGAGCAGTACTTC
>.|.|TRBV7-3|TRBJ1-1
CASSLDGRGGGTEAFF
TGTGCCAGCAGCTTAGATGGAAGGGGTGGCGGCACTGAAGCTTTCTTT
>.|.|TRBV6-5|TRBJ2-7
CASSYSSTYEQYF
TGTGCCAGCAGTTACTCGAGTACCTACGAGCAGTACTTC
>.|.|TRBV5-1|TRBJ2-5
CASSLAERVETQYF
TGCGCCAGCAGCTTGGCGGAGAGGGTGGAGACCCAGTACTTC
>.|.|TRBV4-1|TRBJ2-4
CASSPQPDRTENIQYF
TGCGCCAGCAGCCCTCAACCCGACAGGACCGAGAACATTCAGTACTTC
>.|.|TRBV7-9|TRBJ1-2
CASSRAEGRNRYTF
TGTGCCAGCAGCCGCGCGGAGGGGAGGAATCGCTACACCTTC
>.|.|TRBV4-1|TRBJ1-1
CASSQGGDVEAFF
TGCGCCAGCAGCCAAGGGGGGGACGTTGAAGCTTTCTTT
>once|.|TRBV25-1|TRBJ2-3
CASSDHGAGADTQYF
TGTGCCAGCAGTGATCATGGAGCAGGGGCAGATACGCAGTATTTT
>.|.|TRBV4-1|TRBJ1-5
CASSQGRNQPQHF
TGCGCCAGCAGCCAGGGCCGTAATCAGCCCCAGCATTTT
>.|.|TRBV12-3/TRBV12-4|TRBJ1-1
CASGETATRSAFF
TGTGCCAGCGGAGAGACAGCAACCAGGTCAGCTTTCTTT
>.|.|TRBV6-2/TRBV6-3|TRBJ1-1
CASSWGGNTEAFF
TGTGCCAGCAGTTGGGGCGGGAACACTGAAGCTTTCTTT
>.|.|TRBV28|TRBJ2-5
CASSLGLEGETQYF
TGTGCCAGCAGTTTAGGTCTGGAGGGGGAGACCCAGTACTTC
>.|.|TRBV5-1|TRBJ1-2
CASRFDLGHGYGYTF
TGCGCCAGCAGGTTCGACTTGGGACACGGCTATGGCTACACCTTC
>few|.|TRBV7-3|TRBJ1-6
CASSLRNSPLHF
TGTGCCAGCAGCCTGAGGAATTCACCCCTCCACTTT
>.|TRBD2|TRBV6-2/TRBV6-3|TRBJ2-2
CASSPRRGAEELFF
TGTGCCAGCAGTCCCCGGCGGGGGGCGGAGGAGCTGTTTTTT
>.|TRBD1|TRBV7-9|TRBJ1-3
CASSLQGITGNTIYF
TGTGCCAGCAGTCTACAGGGGATTACTGGAAACACCATATATTTT
>.|TRBD1|TRBV11-1|TRBJ2-2
CASSPTGGGTGELFF
TGTGCCAGCAGCCCGACAGGGGGTGGGACCGGGGAGCTGTTTTTT
>.|.|TRBV30|TRBJ2-7
CAWSVQGFREQYF
TGTGCCTGGAGTGTACAGGGTTTCCGCGAGCAGTACTTC
>once|.|TRBV4-1|TRBJ1-1
CASSRSSANTEAFF
TGCGCCAGCAGCCGCTCTAGCGCGAACACTGAAGCTTTCTTT